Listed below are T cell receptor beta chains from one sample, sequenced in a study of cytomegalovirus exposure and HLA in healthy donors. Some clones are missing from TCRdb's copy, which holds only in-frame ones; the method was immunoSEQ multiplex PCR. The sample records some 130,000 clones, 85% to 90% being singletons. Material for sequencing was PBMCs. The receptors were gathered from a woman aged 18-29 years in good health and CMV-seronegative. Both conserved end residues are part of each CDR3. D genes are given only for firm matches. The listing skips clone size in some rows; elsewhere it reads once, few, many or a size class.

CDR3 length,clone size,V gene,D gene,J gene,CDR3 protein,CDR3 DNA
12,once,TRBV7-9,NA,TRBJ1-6,CASTSDVSPLHF,TGTGCCAGCACCTCAGATGTTTCACCCCTCCACTTT
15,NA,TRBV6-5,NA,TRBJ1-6,CATSASSSYNSPLHF,TGTGCCACCTCCGCTTCGAGCTCCTATAATTCACCCCTCCACTTT
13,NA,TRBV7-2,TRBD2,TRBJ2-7,CASSSSGGYEQYF,TGTGCCAGCAGTTCTAGCGGGGGATACGAGCAGTACTTC
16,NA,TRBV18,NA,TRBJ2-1,CASSPPGRSSYNEQFF,TGTGCCAGCTCACCACCGGGGAGAAGCTCCTACAATGAGCAGTTCTTC
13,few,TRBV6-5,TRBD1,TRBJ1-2,CASRLGTGDGYTF,TGTGCCAGCAGACTTGGGACAGGTGATGGCTACACCTTC
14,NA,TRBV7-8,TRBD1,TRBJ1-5,CASSAQGSNQPQHF,TGTGCCAGCAGCGCACAGGGGAGCAATCAGCCCCAGCATTTT
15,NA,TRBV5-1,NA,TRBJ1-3,CASSLDPVSGNTIYF,TGCGCCAGCAGCTTGGATCCGGTCTCTGGAAACACCATATATTTT
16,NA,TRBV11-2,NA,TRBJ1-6,CASSSSEGGANSPLHF,TGTGCCAGCAGCTCTAGTGAGGGCGGAGCGAATTCACCCCTCCACTTT
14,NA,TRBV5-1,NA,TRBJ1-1,CASSLEGSDTEAFF,TGCGCCAGCAGCTTGGAGGGTAGCGACACTGAAGCTTTCTTT
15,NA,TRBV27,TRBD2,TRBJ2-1,CASRATGTSSHEQFF,TGTGCCAGCAGGGCAACCGGGACTAGCTCCCATGAGCAGTTCTTC
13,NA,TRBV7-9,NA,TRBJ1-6,CASSLARGTPLHF,TGTGCCAGCAGCTTAGCGCGGGGAACCCCCCTCCACTTT
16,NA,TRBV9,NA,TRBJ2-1,CASSAGAGTAYNEQFF,TGTGCCAGCAGCGCCGGGGCGGGGACAGCATACAATGAGCAGTTCTTC